The 9 T cell receptor beta chains in this list originate from one sample, sequenced in a study of STAT3 mutations in large granular lymphocyte leukemia. No antigen is known for these receptors. Study-level findings and limits: Every T-LGLL patient had at least one immunodominant TCRbeta clonotype.

Sequenced by immunoSEQ multiplex PCR; TCRdb stores in-frame clones only, minus some. The sample comprises over 10,000 clones, roughly 80% of which are singletons, and 51% rests with the top ten. Sequences were obtained from peripheral blood mononuclear cells. The receptors here all came from a man in his fifties or sixties with T-cell large granular lymphocyte leukemia. Some clones in this sample may be carry-over from other donors' samples.

The chain has TRBV27 and TRBJ2-2; the match to TRBD2 covers 10 bases. CDR3 length: 15 residues. Germline trimming cut 3 bases from V and 6 bases from J; bases unmatched to any gene: 4. Germline CDR1 is MNHEY and CDR2 is SMNVEV (reference sequence). CDR3 DNA: TGTGCCAGCAGTTTTATGCTAGCGGGAGCCGGGGAGCTGTTTTTT. Translated: CASSFMLAGAGELFF.

The CDR3 DNA reads TGTGCCAGCAGCCAAATTAGCGGGAGCCATCACGAGCAGTACTTC. Translating gives CASSQISGSHHEQYF. The chain combines TRBV14 with TRBJ2-7, with 9 bases that match TRBD2. The CDR3 sequence is 15 residues long. From germline, CDR1 is SGHDN and CDR2 FVKESK. With V trimmed by 2 bases and J by 5 bases, 7 bases remained unmatched. The full variable domain, completed using reference TRBV14 and TRBJ2-7, is EAGVTQFPSHSVIEKGQTVTLRCDPISGHDNLYWYRRVMGKEIKFLLHFVKESKQDESGMPNNRFLAERTGGTYSTLKVQPAELEDSGVYFCASSQISGSHHEQYFGPGTRLTVT.

V usage is TRBV4-3 and J usage is TRBJ2-3, with 7 bases fitting TRBD1. The CDR3 extends over 18 amino acids. Germline V gene lookup returns CDR1 LGHNA and CDR2 YSLEER. With 1 base clipped from V and 2 bases from J, the junction kept 12 bases outside the gene matches. CDR3 residues: CASSQATSGTEFTDTQYF. Here the CDR3 DNA reads TGCGCCAGCAGCCAAGCTACCTCCGGGACAGAGTTCACAGATACGCAGTATTTT.

The chain recombines TRBV5-5 with TRBJ1-5; TRBD1 is a possible D gene (5 bases). V dropped 2 bases and J dropped 6 bases, with 12 bases sitting between them. This CDR3 contains 14 residues. Germline lookup yields CDR1 SGHKS and CDR2 YYEKEE (reference sequence). The CDR3 loop reads CASSLGVRSQPQHF. The CDR3 DNA is TGTGCCAGCAGCTTAGGGGTTAGGAGTCAGCCCCAGCATTTT.

J is TRBJ2-7 and V is TRBV14; possibly TRBD1 for D (6 bases). Trimming removed 2 bases at V and 2 bases at J, with 13 bases between. Germline V lookup: CDR1 SGHDN, CDR2 FVKESK. This CDR3 has 15 residues. The CDR3 loop reads CASSQRDTYTYEQYF. CDR3 bases: TGTGCCAGCAGCCAACGGGACACCTACACCTACGAGCAGTACTTC.

The chain links TRBV7-9 to TRBJ2-1; D not resolved. CDR3 length: 12 residues. The germline V and J ends were trimmed by 1 base and 7 bases, with 5 bases remaining between them. The germline V gene has CDR1 SEHNR and CDR2 FQNEAQ (reference sequence). CDR3 protein: CASSLGVNEQFF. The CDR3 bases are TGTGCCAGCAGCTTAGGGGTAAATGAGCAGTTCTTC. Full variable domain (missing parts from reference TRBV7-9 and TRBJ2-1): DTGVSQNPRHKITKRGQNVTFRCDPISEHNRLYWYRQTLGQGPEFLTYFQNEAQLEKSRLLSDRFSAERPKGSFSTLEIQRTEQGDSAMYLCASSLGVNEQFFGPGTRLTVL.

This chain connects TRBV27 to TRBJ1-6, with 7 bases aligning to TRBD1. This CDR3 contains 16 residues. V dropped 5 bases and J dropped 8; count of bases not matched to a gene: 12. Germline V gene sequence: CDR1 MNHEY, CDR2 SMNVEV (reference sequence). The CDR3 DNA reads as TGTGCCAGCAGTATGACAGGGTCGAGGGCAGATTCACCCCTCCACTTT. Its translation: CASSMTGSRADSPLHF.

This clone was detected only once. The rearrangement uses TRBV11-2 and TRBJ1-1; D call uncertain. Germline V lookup: CDR1 SGHAT, CDR2 FQNNGV. The V end was cut by 1 base, the J end by 0 bases, with 3 bases between. This CDR3 is built from 13 residues. The CDR3 nucleotides are TGTGCCAGCAGCTTAGGCATGAACACTGAAGCTTTCTTT. Its protein product is CASSLGMNTEAFF.

A few counts support this clone. CDR3 sequence reads: CASSARGDTQYF. In DNA, the CDR3 is TGTGCCAGCAGTGCCCGGGGAGATACGCAGTATTTT. The chain uses TRBV9 and TRBJ2-3, with D perhaps matching TRBD2 (5 bases). Trimming pared 5 bases from V and 5 bases from J, leaving 9 bases between. The CDR3 extends over 12 amino acids. Germline V gene data show CDR1 as SGDLS and CDR2 as YYNGEE.